Listed below are T cell receptor beta chains from one sample, sequenced in a study of blood T cell repertoires in COVID-19. Method: immunoSEQ multiplex PCR; TCRdb's copy keeps in-frame clones and lacks some. The repertoire holds tens of thousands of clones, with 68% as singletons. Input material: peripheral blood. The receptors come from a woman aged 65 to 85 with acute or convalescent COVID-19. The CDR3 runs from the conserved cysteine through the conserved F or W. A D gene is named only where the DNA matches it firmly. Where a row states a size, it is once, few, many or the class of an expanded clone; other rows omit it.

abundance	v_gene	j_gene	d_gene	CDR3nt	CDR3aa
-	TRBV19	TRBJ1-5	TRBD1	TGTGCCAGTAGTATAGAGGGAGTCAGGGGGCGGGATCAGCCCCAGCATTTT	CASSIEGVRGRDQPQHF
-	TRBV5-1	TRBJ2-7	-	TGCGCCAGCCAGCTCGTGGGGCTATCCCACGAGCAGTACTTC	CASQLVGLSHEQYF
few	TRBV27	TRBJ2-5	-	TGTGCCAGCAGTGGGGGGGACGGAGGGGGGACCCAGTACTTC	CASSGGDGGGTQYF
-	TRBV5-4	TRBJ1-2	TRBD1	TGTGCCAGCAGCTTGTCAGGGGGTGGCTATGGCTACACCTTC	CASSLSGGGYGYTF
-	TRBV18	TRBJ1-1	-	TGTGCCAGCTCACTTAGCGGGCCGAACACTGAAGCTTTCTTT	CASSLSGPNTEAFF
few	TRBV5-5	TRBJ2-5	TRBD2	TGTGCCAGCAGCTTGGATAGCGGGGGCCCTAAGACCCAGTACTTC	CASSLDSGGPKTQYF
-	TRBV6-2/TRBV6-3	TRBJ2-7	TRBD2	TGTGCCAGCTGCCCCGGGTTAGCGGGTTCCTACGAGCAGTACTTC	CASCPGLAGSYEQYF
many	TRBV5-5	TRBJ1-4	-	TGTGCCAGCAAGATAGGGGCAGCAACTAATGAAAAACTGTTTTTT	CASKIGAATNEKLFF
few	TRBV5-1	TRBJ2-5	TRBD1	TGCGCCAGCAGCCTAGTTCCGACAGGGGGCGTGAAGGAGACCCAGTACTTC	CASSLVPTGGVKETQYF
-	TRBV28	TRBJ1-1	TRBD1	TGTGCCAGCAGTTTATACCCCGGGACAGGGGGCACTGAAGCTTTCTTT	CASSLYPGTGGTEAFF
-	TRBV10-3	TRBJ2-1	TRBD2	TGTGCCATCAGTGAGGCTAGCGGGAGGATGTACAATGAGCAGTTCTTC	CAISEASGRMYNEQFF
-	TRBV28	TRBJ1-4	TRBD1	TGTGCCAGCGGGAAAGGACAGGGGGTTGAAAAACTGTTTTTT	CASGKGQGVEKLFF
once	TRBV29-1	TRBJ1-4	-	TGCAGCGTTGTGGGGGCCGATGAAAAACTGTTTTTT	CSVVGADEKLFF
-	TRBV6-5	TRBJ2-1	TRBD1	TGTGCCAGCAGTTATAACAGGGGGCATGAGCAGTTCTTC	CASSYNRGHEQFF
-	TRBV9	TRBJ1-5	TRBD1	TGTGCCAGCAGCCCGGGGGACAGTGGGAAGCCCCAGCATTTT	CASSPGDSGKPQHF
-	TRBV6-6	TRBJ1-6	TRBD1	TGTGCCAGCAGCTTCGGGACAGGGAATTCACCCCTCCACTTT	CASSFGTGNSPLHF
-	TRBV6-5	TRBJ2-3	-	TGTGCCAGCAGACAGACTAGTACAGATACGCAGTATTTT	CASRQTSTDTQYF
-	TRBV6-1	TRBJ1-2	-	TGTGCCAGCAGTGAAGCGGCCCGGGGGGGCTACACCTTC	CASSEAARGGYTF
-	TRBV19	TRBJ2-6	-	TGTGCCAGTACCCCGCAGGGGCCTGGGGCCAACGTCCTGACTTTC	CASTPQGPGANVLTF
once	TRBV5-5	TRBJ2-5	TRBD1	TGTGCCAGCAGCGGGTACGAAGACAGGGGGCCGGGGACCCAGTACTTC	CASSGYEDRGPGTQYF
few	TRBV6-1	TRBJ1-5	-	TGTGCCAGCAGTGAAGTTGAAGGGGGTGATCAGCCCCAGCATTTT	CASSEVEGGDQPQHF
-	TRBV28	TRBJ2-7	-	TGTGCCAGCAGTCCCCCCGAGGCCATTACTGATGAGCAGTACTTC	CASSPPEAITDEQYF
-	TRBV7-2	TRBJ2-5	-	TGTGCCAGCAGCATAAGGGGAGGCGAGCAAGAGACCCAGTACTTC	CASSIRGGEQETQYF
-	TRBV18	TRBJ2-5	-	TGTGCCAGCTCACCCGGGACACAACAAGAGACCCAGTACTTC	CASSPGTQQETQYF
-	TRBV5-4	TRBJ2-3	TRBD2	TGTGCCAGCAGCACAAAACTAGCGGGAGGGGGGCTGGATACGCAGTATTTT	CASSTKLAGGGLDTQYF
few	TRBV9	TRBJ2-5	TRBD2	TGTGCCAGCAGCGTAGAATGGCGGGGGGGCCGCGAGACCCAGTACTTC	CASSVEWRGGRETQYF
-	TRBV28	TRBJ2-1	TRBD2	TGTGCCAGCAGCCTACCAGCGGGGGGGCCCAATGAGCAGTTCTTC	CASSLPAGGPNEQFF
-	TRBV10-3	TRBJ1-5	-	TGTGCCATCAAGTCAGGCGATCAGCCCCAGCATTTT	CAIKSGDQPQHF
many	TRBV11-2	TRBJ2-3	-	TGTGCCAGCAGCTTATTGGGGGGAACAGATACGCAGTATTTT	CASSLLGGTDTQYF
-	TRBV14	TRBJ2-7	-	TGTGCCAGCAGCCAGTATCTAGAATCCTACGAGCAGTACTTC	CASSQYLESYEQYF
-	TRBV5-8	TRBJ2-7	-	TGTGCCAGCAGCCCCAGACAGGCCGGCCGCTACGAGCAGTACTTC	CASSPRQAGRYEQYF
-	TRBV18	TRBJ1-5	-	TGTGCCAGCTCACCGGACCGGGGGGGCAATCAGCCCCAGCATTTT	CASSPDRGGNQPQHF
-	TRBV4-1	TRBJ1-3	TRBD1	TGCGCCAGCAGCCAAGCCTCCCTGGGGACAGGGGCTGGAAACACCATATATTTT	CASSQASLGTGAGNTIYF
-	TRBV19	TRBJ1-5	-	TGTGCCAGTAATCCCGACAGTAATAGCAATCAGCCCCAGCATTTT	CASNPDSNSNQPQHF
-	TRBV11-2	TRBJ2-5	TRBD2	TGTGCCAGCAGCTTAGATCGGGCTAGCGGGAGCGGAGAGACCCAGTACTTC	CASSLDRASGSGETQYF
-	TRBV6-5	TRBJ2-3	TRBD2	TGTGCCGGGGGGGGGACGGGGACAGATACGCAGTATTTT	CAGGGTGTDTQYF
medium-sized	TRBV27	TRBJ1-5	-	TGTGCCAGCAGTTTATTGGGAGGGGACAATAGCAATCAGCCCCAGCATTTT	CASSLLGGDNSNQPQHF
-	TRBV6-5	TRBJ2-7	-	TGTGCCAGCCGGGACATATCTGCCTACGAGCAGTACTTC	CASRDISAYEQYF
once	TRBV11-2	TRBJ1-1	-	TGTGCCAGTGGTAGTAAATTTGAAGCTTTCTTT	CASGSKFEAFF
-	TRBV27	TRBJ1-4	-	TGTGCCAGCAGTGACTCCCTCGGGGGGCTGGGTGAAAAACTGTTTTTT	CASSDSLGGLGEKLFF
-	TRBV19	TRBJ1-5	-	TGTGCCAGTAAGGGGGATAATCAGCCCCAGCATTTT	CASKGDNQPQHF
once	TRBV5-4	TRBJ2-3	TRBD2	TGTGCCAGCAGCCCCGCGAGACTAGCGGAGGCCGATACGCAGTATTTT	CASSPARLAEADTQYF
-	TRBV24-1	TRBJ2-2	-	TGTGCCACCAGTGACAGGTCTACCGGGGAGCTGTTTTTT	CATSDRSTGELFF
-	TRBV15	TRBJ2-3	TRBD2	TGTGCCACCAGCTGGGGGGAAAGACTAGCGGGAGATCCTCGCGTGGATACGCAGTATTTT	CATSWGERLAGDPRVDTQYF
-	TRBV4-1	TRBJ2-2	-	TGCGCCAGCAGCCAAGAACCGGGACTCGACTACACCGGGGAGCTGTTTTTT	CASSQEPGLDYTGELFF
-	TRBV3-1/TRBV3-2	TRBJ1-2	-	TGTGCCAGCAGCCAAGACAGGTTTAACTATGGCTACACCTTC	CASSQDRFNYGYTF
-	TRBV28	TRBJ2-2	TRBD2	TGTGCCAGTACTAGCGGGGGGAACACCGGGGAGCTGTTTTTT	CASTSGGNTGELFF
-	TRBV2	TRBJ1-3	TRBD1	TGTGCCAGTCGGGACAGGGGCTCTGGAAACACCATATATTTT	CASRDRGSGNTIYF
-	TRBV6-6	TRBJ2-2	TRBD2	TGTGCCAGCAGGCTAGCGGGGGGGGATTACACCGGGGAGCTGTTTTTT	CASRLAGGDYTGELFF
-	TRBV28	TRBJ2-3	TRBD1	TGTGCCAGCCAGACCGGGACAGCTAGCACAGATACGCAGTATTTT	CASQTGTASTDTQYF
-	TRBV19	TRBJ1-5	TRBD1	TGTGCCAGTAGTCCCAGGGGGACATATAGCAATCAGCCCCAGCATTTT	CASSPRGTYSNQPQHF
-	TRBV5-1	TRBJ1-4	-	TGCGCCAGCAGCCCCGGGGGTGCAACTAATGAAAAACTGTTTTTT	CASSPGGATNEKLFF
-	TRBV19	TRBJ1-2	-	TGTGCCAGTCAGCCTGGAGGGGCCGGAGCAGGCTACACCTTC	CASQPGGAGAGYTF